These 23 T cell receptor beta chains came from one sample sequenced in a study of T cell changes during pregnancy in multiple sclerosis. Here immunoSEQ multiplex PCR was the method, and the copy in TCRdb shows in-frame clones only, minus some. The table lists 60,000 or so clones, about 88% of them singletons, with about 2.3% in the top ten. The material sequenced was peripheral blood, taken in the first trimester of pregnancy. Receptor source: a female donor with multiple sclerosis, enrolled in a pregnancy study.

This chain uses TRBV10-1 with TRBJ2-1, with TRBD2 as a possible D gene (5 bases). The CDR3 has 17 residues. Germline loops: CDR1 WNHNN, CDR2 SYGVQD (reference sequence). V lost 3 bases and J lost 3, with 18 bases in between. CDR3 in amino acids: CASSDHGNPSGYNEQFF. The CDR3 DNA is TGCGCCAGCAGTGATCACGGGAACCCTTCTGGCTACAATGAGCAGTTCTTC.

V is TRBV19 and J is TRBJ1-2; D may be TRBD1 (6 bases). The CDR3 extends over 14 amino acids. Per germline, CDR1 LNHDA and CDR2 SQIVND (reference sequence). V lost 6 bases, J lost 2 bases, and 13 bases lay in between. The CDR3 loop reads CASSRTQGNYGYTF. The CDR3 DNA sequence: TGTGCCAGTAGCCGAACCCAGGGGAACTATGGCTACACCTTC.

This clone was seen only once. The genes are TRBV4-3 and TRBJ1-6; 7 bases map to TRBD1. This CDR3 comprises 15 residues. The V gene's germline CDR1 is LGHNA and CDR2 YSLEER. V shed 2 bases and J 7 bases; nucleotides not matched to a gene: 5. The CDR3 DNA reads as TGCGCCAGCAGCCAATCTGACAGGGCCAATTCACCCCTCCACTTT. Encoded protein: CASSQSDRANSPLHF.

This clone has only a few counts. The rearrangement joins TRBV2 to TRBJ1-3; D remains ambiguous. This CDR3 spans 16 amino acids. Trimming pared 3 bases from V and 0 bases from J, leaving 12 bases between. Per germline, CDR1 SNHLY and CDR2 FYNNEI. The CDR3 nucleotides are TGTGCCAGCAGTGAGCCCTTGGCAACCTCTGGAAACACCATATATTTT. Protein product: CASSEPLATSGNTIYF.

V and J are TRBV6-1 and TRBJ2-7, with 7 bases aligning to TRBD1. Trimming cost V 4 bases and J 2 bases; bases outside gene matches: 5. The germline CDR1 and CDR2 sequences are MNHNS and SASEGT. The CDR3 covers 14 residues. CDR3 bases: TGTGCCAGCAGTGGATCGACAGGGCCCTACGAGCAGTACTTC. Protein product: CASSGSTGPYEQYF.

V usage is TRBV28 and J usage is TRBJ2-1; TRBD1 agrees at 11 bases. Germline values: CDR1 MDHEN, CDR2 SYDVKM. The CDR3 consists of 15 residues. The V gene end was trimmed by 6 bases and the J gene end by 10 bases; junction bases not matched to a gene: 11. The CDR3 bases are TGTGCCAGCAGGGGACAGGGGGTCTTTACGGGCGAGCAGTTCTTC. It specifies CASRGQGVFTGEQFF.

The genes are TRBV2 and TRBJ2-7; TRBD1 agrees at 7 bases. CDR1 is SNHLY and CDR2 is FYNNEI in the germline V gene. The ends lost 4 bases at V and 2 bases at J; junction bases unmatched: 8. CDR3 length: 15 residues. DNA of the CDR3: TGTGCCAGCAGTGCCACAGGGGCCCAAGCCTACGAGCAGTACTTC. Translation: CASSATGAQAYEQYF.

The CDR3 spells CASSFIGGVDNEQFF. CDR3 in DNA: TGTGCCAGCAGTTTCATAGGGGGGGTAGACAATGAGCAGTTCTTC. J is TRBJ2-1 and V is TRBV27; a weak D match, TRBD2 (7 bases). With 3 bases removed from V and 5 bases from J, the gap between germline ends came to 14 bases. This CDR3 has 15 amino acids. Germline V lookup: CDR1 MNHEY, CDR2 SMNVEV (reference sequence).

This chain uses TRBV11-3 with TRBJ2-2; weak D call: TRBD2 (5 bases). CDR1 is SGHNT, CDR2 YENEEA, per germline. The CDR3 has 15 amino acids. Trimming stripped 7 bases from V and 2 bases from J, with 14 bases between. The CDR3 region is CASTQGGGNTGELFF. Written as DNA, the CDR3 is TGTGCCAGCACCCAAGGCGGAGGCAACACCGGGGAGCTGTTTTTT.

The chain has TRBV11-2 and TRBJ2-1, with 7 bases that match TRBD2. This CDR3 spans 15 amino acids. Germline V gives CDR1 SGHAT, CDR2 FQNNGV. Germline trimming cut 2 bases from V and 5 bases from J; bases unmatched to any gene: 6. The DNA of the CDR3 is TGTGCCAGCAGCTTACTTCTAGCGGACCACAATGAGCAGTTCTTC. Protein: CASSLLLADHNEQFF.

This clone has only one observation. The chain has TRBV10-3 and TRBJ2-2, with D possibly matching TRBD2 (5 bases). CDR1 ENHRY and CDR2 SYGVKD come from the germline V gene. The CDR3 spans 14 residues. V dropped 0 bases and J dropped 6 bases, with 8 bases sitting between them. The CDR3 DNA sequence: TGTGCCATCAGTGAGTCGCCGGGGTCCGGGGAGCTGTTTTTT. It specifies CAISESPGSGELFF.

CDR3 nucleotide sequence: TGTGCTAGTGGTATCCCCGGGAATGAAGCTTTCTTT. Translating gives CASGIPGNEAFF. The chain is built from TRBV12-5 and TRBJ1-1; D is unresolved. The CDR3 spans 12 residues. Trimming stripped 5 bases from V and 7 bases from J, with 11 bases between. Germline CDR1 is LGHNT and CDR2 is FRNRAP.

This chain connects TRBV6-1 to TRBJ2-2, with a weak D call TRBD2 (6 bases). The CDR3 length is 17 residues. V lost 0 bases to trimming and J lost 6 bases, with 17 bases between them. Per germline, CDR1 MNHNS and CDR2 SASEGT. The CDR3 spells CASSEARGVMGSGELFF. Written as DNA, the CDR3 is TGTGCCAGCAGTGAAGCGCGGGGTGTCATGGGGTCCGGGGAGCTGTTTTTT.

In nucleotides, the CDR3 is TGTGCCAGCACCCAAAGACTAGCAGGGCCCTCCTACGAGCAGTACTTC. Translated: CASTQRLAGPSYEQYF. This chain uses TRBV7-2 with TRBJ2-7; 7 bases fit TRBD2. Germline loops: CDR1 SGHTA, CDR2 FQGNSA. The CDR3 covers 16 residues. V lost 7 bases to trimming and J lost 0 bases; unmatched junction nucleotides: 12.

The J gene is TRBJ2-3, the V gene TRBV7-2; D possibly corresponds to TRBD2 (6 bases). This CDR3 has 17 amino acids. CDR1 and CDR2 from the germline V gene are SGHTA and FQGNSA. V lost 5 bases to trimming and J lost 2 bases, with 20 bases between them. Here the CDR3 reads CASSPNAPGRSTDTQYF. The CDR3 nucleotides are TGTGCCAGCAGCCCAAACGCCCCGGGGAGGTCCACAGATACGCAGTATTTT.

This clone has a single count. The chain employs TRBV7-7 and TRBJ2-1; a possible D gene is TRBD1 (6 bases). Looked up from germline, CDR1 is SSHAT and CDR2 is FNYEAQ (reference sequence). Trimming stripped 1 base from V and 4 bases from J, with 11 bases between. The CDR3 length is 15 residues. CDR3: CASSLETGTYNEQFF. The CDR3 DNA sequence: TGTGCCAGCAGCTTAGAGACGGGGACATACAATGAGCAGTTCTTC.

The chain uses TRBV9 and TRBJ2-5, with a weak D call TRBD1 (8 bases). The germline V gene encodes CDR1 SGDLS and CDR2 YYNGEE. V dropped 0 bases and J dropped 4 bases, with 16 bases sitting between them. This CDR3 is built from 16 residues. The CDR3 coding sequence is TGTGCCAGCAGCGTAGGGGGAGGGACAGGCTCAGAGACCCAGTACTTC. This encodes CASSVGGGTGSETQYF.

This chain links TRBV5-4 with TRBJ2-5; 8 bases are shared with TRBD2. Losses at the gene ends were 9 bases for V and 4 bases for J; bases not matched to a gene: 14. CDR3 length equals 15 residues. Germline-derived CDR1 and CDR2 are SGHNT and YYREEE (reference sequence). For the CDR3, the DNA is TGTGCCACCCAACGGGGGGGAGCTTTATCAGAGACCCAGTACTTC. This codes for CATQRGGALSETQYF.

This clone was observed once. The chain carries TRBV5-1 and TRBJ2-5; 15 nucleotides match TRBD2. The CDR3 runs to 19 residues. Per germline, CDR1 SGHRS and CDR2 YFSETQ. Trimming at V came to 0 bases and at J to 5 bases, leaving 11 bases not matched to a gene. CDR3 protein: CASSLAGTSGGFILETQYF. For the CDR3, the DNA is TGCGCCAGCAGCTTGGCCGGGACTAGCGGGGGGTTTATATTGGAGACCCAGTACTTC.

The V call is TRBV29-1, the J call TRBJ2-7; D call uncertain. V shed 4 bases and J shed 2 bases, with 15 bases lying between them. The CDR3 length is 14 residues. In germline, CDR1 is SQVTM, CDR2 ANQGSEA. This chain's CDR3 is CSVGALTSPYEQYF. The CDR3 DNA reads TGCAGCGTTGGGGCACTTACCTCTCCCTACGAGCAGTACTTC.

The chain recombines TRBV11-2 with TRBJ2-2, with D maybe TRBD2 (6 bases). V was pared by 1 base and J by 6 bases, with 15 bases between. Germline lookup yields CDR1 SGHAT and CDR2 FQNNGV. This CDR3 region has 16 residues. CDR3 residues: CASSLAAGQSPGELFF. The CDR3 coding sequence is TGTGCCAGCAGCTTAGCAGCGGGCCAGTCCCCCGGGGAGCTGTTTTTT.

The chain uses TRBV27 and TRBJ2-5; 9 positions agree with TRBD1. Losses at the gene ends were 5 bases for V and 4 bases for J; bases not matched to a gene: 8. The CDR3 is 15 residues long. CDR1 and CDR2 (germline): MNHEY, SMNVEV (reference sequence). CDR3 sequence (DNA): TGTGCCAGCAGTCCCCCGGGACAGGGACGAGAGACCCAGTACTTC. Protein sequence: CASSPPGQGRETQYF.

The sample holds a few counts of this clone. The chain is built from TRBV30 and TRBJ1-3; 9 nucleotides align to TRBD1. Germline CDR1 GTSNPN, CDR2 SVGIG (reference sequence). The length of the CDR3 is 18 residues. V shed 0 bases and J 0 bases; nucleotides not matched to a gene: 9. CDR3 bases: TGTGCCTGGAGTGTAGGGTTCGGGACAGGGAGCTCTGGAAACACCATATATTTT. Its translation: CAWSVGFGTGSSGNTIYF.